This entry lists 30 T cell receptor beta chains sequenced from one sample in a study of blood T cell repertoires in COVID-19. TCRdb's copy holds only in-frame clones and misses some; the assay was immunoSEQ multiplex PCR. This table has 100,000 to 150,000 clones, approximately 71% appearing once. The sample comprised peripheral blood. These receptors were taken from a human donor in a cohort sampled during active COVID-19.

The rearrangement uses TRBV5-6 and TRBJ2-2; D not resolved. Per germline, CDR1 SGHDT and CDR2 YYEEEE. CDR3 length equals 12 residues. V was pared by 2 bases and J by 7 bases, with 6 bases between. As DNA, the CDR3 is TGTGCCAGCAGCTTCTCCGGCGGGGAGCTGTTTTTT. Translation gives CASSFSGGELFF.

This clone has more than one count but fewer than ten. The rearrangement joins TRBV27 to TRBJ2-7; TRBD1 matches at 7 bases. With 5 bases clipped from V and 3 bases from J, the junction kept 13 bases outside the gene matches. There are 16 residues in the CDR3. The germline CDR1 and CDR2 sequences are MNHEY and SMNVEV (reference sequence). The CDR3: CASSNSPVGGFYEQYF. CDR3 DNA sequence: TGTGCCAGCAGTAACTCCCCGGTAGGGGGCTTCTACGAGCAGTACTTC.

This chain uses TRBV6-5 with TRBJ1-2, with D possibly being TRBD1 (5 bases). The CDR3 length is 14 residues. Germline lookup yields CDR1 MNHEY and CDR2 SVGAGI. Trimming took off 8 bases at V and 5 bases at J, with 18 bases between the two ends. The CDR3 protein is CASLGRLQGYGYTF. The CDR3, as DNA: TGTGCCAGCTTAGGACGTCTGCAGGGATATGGCTACACCTTC.

The rearrangement links TRBV5-4 to TRBJ2-7, with TRBD2 matching 12 bases. CDR3 length: 16 amino acids. Germline lookup yields CDR1 SGHNT and CDR2 YYREEE (reference sequence). Trimming removed 0 bases from V and 5 bases from J; junction bases left unmatched: 6. The CDR3 spells CASSLASTSGRHEQYF. The CDR3 nucleotides are TGTGCCAGCAGCTTGGCCAGTACTAGCGGGAGGCACGAGCAGTACTTC.

V is TRBV12-3 or TRBV12-4 and J is TRBJ2-1; D gene ambiguous. There are 12 residues in the CDR3. The ends were cut back, 2 bases at V and 9 bases at J, with 8 bases in the middle. In DNA, the CDR3 is TGTGCCAGCAGTTTAAAGCCTCTTGAGCAGTTCTTC. It specifies CASSLKPLEQFF.

The rearrangement links TRBV7-8 to TRBJ1-3; D is unresolved. Germline V CDR1 and CDR2: SGHVS, FQNEAQ. V was pared by 5 bases and J by 2 bases, with 7 bases between. CDR3 length equals 13 residues. CDR3 DNA: TGTGCCAGCAGCGCGGAACCTGGAAACACCATATATTTT. This gives the protein CASSAEPGNTIYF. The full variable domain, with the rest looked up from reference TRBV7-8 and TRBJ1-3, is GAGVSQSPRYKVAKRGQDVALRCDPISGHVSLFWYQQALGQGPEFLTYFQNEAQLDKSGLPSDRFFAERPEGSVSTLKIQRTQQEDSAVYLCASSAEPGNTIYFGEGSWLTVV.

The V and J genes are TRBV30 and TRBJ2-5; 7 nucleotides line up with TRBD2. CDR1 is GTSNPN and CDR2 is SVGIG in the germline V gene (reference sequence). The V gene end was trimmed by 5 bases and the J gene end by 2 bases; junction bases not matched to a gene: 23. The CDR3 consists of 19 residues. The DNA of the CDR3 is TGTGCCTGGTCCTCCCGAAGCTCTAGCGGCGCTTTGGTGCAAGAGACCCAGTACTTC. Translated, it gives CAWSSRSSSGALVQETQYF.

The chain has TRBV6-5 and TRBJ2-7, with TRBD2 matching 8 bases. V lost 0 bases to trimming and J lost 7 bases; unmatched junction nucleotides: 8. The V gene's germline CDR1 is MNHEY and CDR2 SVGAGI. This CDR3 contains 15 residues. CDR3 loop: CASSYSNSGRGEQYF. The CDR3 nucleotides read TGTGCCAGCAGTTACTCCAATTCCGGGAGGGGTGAGCAGTACTTC.

This clone was picked up a small number of times. The CDR3 DNA is TGTGCCAGCTCACCTGTTGCGGGGCCGAACACCGGGGAGCTGTTTTTT. Protein: CASSPVAGPNTGELFF. The rearrangement uses TRBV18 and TRBJ2-2; D possibly corresponds to TRBD2 (6 bases). The CDR3 loop spans 16 amino acids. V lost 3 bases and J lost 0, with 11 bases in between. CDR1 is KGHSH, CDR2 LQKENI, per germline. Full variable domain (remainder filled in from reference TRBV18 and TRBJ2-2): NAGVMQNPRHLVRRRGQEARLRCSPMKGHSHVYWYRQLPEEGLKFMVYLQKENIIDESGMPKERFSAEFPKEGPSILRIQQVVRGDSAAYFCASSPVAGPNTGELFFGEGSRLTVL.

DNA of the CDR3: TGTGCCAGCCTCTCGGGGGGCGGGAACACTGAAGCTTTCTTT. This codes for CASLSGGGNTEAFF. J is TRBJ1-1 and V is TRBV11-3, with a possible D match to TRBD1 (6 bases). V shed 8 bases and J shed 1 base, with 14 bases lying between them. The germline V gene has CDR1 SGHNT and CDR2 YENEEA. This CDR3 contains 14 residues.

This chain links TRBV3-1 (or the pseudogene TRBV3-2) with TRBJ2-7, with D unresolved. In germline, CDR1 is LGHDT, CDR2 YNNKEL (reference sequence). Deletions cut 5 bases from V and 2 bases from J, with 7 bases between. This CDR3 is built from 12 residues. This CDR3 is CASSSITYEQYF. CDR3 nucleotides: TGTGCCAGCAGCTCTATCACCTACGAGCAGTACTTC.

The CDR3, as DNA: TGTGCCAGCAGCTCCTCCAGGACAGTCCCTCAAGAGACCCAGTACTTC. This gives the protein CASSSSRTVPQETQYF. The genes are TRBV7-8 and TRBJ2-5; TRBD1 might be the D (6 bases). CDR3 size: 16 residues. Deletions cut 4 bases from V and 2 bases from J, with 17 bases between. Germline V gene lookup returns CDR1 SGHVS and CDR2 FQNEAQ.

V gene TRBV9 combines with J gene TRBJ2-7, with 9 bases identical to TRBD2. The V segment lost 6 bases and the J segment 0 bases; nucleotides outside the gene matches: 4. Germline CDR1 and CDR2: SGDLS and YYNGEE. This CDR3 spans 14 amino acids. CDR3 nucleotide sequence: TGTGCCAGCAACTCAGCGGGAGGCTCCTACGAGCAGTACTTC. Protein: CASNSAGGSYEQYF.

The chain joins TRBV10-3 to TRBJ1-1, with 11 bases lining up with TRBD1. The CDR3 has 14 residues. Germline CDR1 ENHRY, CDR2 SYGVKD. V dropped 6 bases and J dropped 2; count of bases not matched to a gene: 2. CDR3 in amino acids: CAISGTGGNTEAFF. CDR3 sequence (DNA): TGTGCCATCAGCGGGACAGGGGGAAACACTGAAGCTTTCTTT.

The chain links TRBV2 to TRBJ2-2; TRBD1 aligns across 9 bases. The J segment lost 3 bases and the V segment lost 6 bases, leaving 2 bases of the junction unmatched. CDR1 is SNHLY and CDR2 is FYNNEI in the germline V gene. The CDR3 loop spans 14 amino acids. The CDR3, as DNA: TGTGCCAGCAGGAGGACAGGGGACACCGGGGAGCTGTTTTTT. Translated: CASRRTGDTGELFF.

The chain combines TRBV9 with TRBJ2-1; 9 nucleotides agree with TRBD2. Trimming removed 4 bases from V and 4 bases from J; junction bases left unmatched: 3. CDR3 length equals 14 residues. CDR1 and CDR2 from the germline V gene are SGDLS and YYNGEE. The chain's CDR3 is CASSPLAGYNEQFF. CDR3 in DNA: TGTGCCAGCAGCCCCCTAGCGGGATACAATGAGCAGTTCTTC.

This clone was detected a few times. The V and J genes are TRBV6-5 and TRBJ2-7; weak D call: TRBD1 (5 bases). Germline V gene data show CDR1 as MNHEY and CDR2 as SVGAGI. V was trimmed by 2 bases and J by 2 bases, leaving 13 bases between them. CDR3 length: 15 amino acids. CDR3 in amino acids: CASSYHRTGPYEQYF. In DNA form, the CDR3 reads TGTGCCAGCAGTTACCACCGAACAGGCCCCTACGAGCAGTACTTC.

There are a few counts of this clone. This chain links TRBV12-3 or TRBV12-4 with TRBJ2-1; TRBD2 matches at 7 bases. The junction had 0 bases not matched to a gene; V was cut back by 6 bases and J by 4 bases. The CDR3 sequence is 12 residues long. CDR3 sequence reads: CASRGLYNEQFF. The DNA of the CDR3 is TGTGCCAGCAGGGGACTATACAATGAGCAGTTCTTC.

The chain combines TRBV9 with TRBJ1-2; D not certain. V dropped 3 bases and J dropped 5 bases, with 14 bases sitting between them. Germline-derived CDR1 and CDR2 are SGDLS and YYNGEE. This CDR3 has 14 residues. The CDR3 protein is CASSETPTEYGYTF. CDR3 nucleotide sequence: TGTGCCAGCAGCGAAACTCCTACCGAATATGGCTACACCTTC.

CDR3 coding DNA: TGTGCCAGCAGCATGGCTTGGGCCGGGGATGAAGCTTTCTTT. This encodes CASSMAWAGDEAFF. The chain joins TRBV5-6 to TRBJ1-1; unclear D gene. Germline V lookup: CDR1 SGHDT, CDR2 YYEEEE. The V end was cut by 4 bases, the J end by 7 bases, with 17 bases between. CDR3 size: 14 residues.

The V call is TRBV27, the J call TRBJ2-7, with D possibly being TRBD2 (6 bases). The CDR3 totals 14 residues. Germline V gene sequence: CDR1 MNHEY, CDR2 SMNVEV (reference sequence). V was trimmed by 8 bases and J by 7 bases, leaving 21 bases between them. The CDR3 spells CASRRGGTSGEQYF. In DNA, the CDR3 is TGTGCCAGCCGACGTGGAGGGACCTCGGGAGAGCAGTACTTC.

V and J are TRBV30 and TRBJ2-7, with a possible D match to TRBD1 (6 bases). The CDR3 sequence is 13 residues long. The V end was cut by 4 bases, the J end by 2 bases, with 12 bases between. The V gene's germline CDR1 is GTSNPN and CDR2 SVGIG (reference sequence). This CDR3 reads CAWNPDRTYEQYF. CDR3 bases: TGTGCCTGGAATCCGGACAGAACCTACGAGCAGTACTTC.

CDR3 bases: TGCGCCAGCAGCCAAGGAGGGCAAAATCCGCCGACGGAGGGCTACACCTTC. This codes for CASSQGGQNPPTEGYTF. The chain recombines TRBV4-1 with TRBJ1-2; unclear D gene. The length of the CDR3 is 17 residues. V lost 1 base and J lost 8, with 23 bases in between. Germline lookup yields CDR1 MGHRA and CDR2 YSYEKL.

The chain employs TRBV30 and TRBJ1-1; D is unclear. The germline V and J ends were trimmed by 2 bases and 4 bases, with 11 bases remaining between them. Germline CDR1 and CDR2: GTSNPN and SVGIG (reference sequence). The CDR3 is made up of 13 amino acids. CDR3 sequence (DNA): TGTGCCTGGAGTATTCCGGGGTCCACTGAAGCTTTCTTT. Protein product: CAWSIPGSTEAFF.

For the CDR3, the DNA is TGTGCCAGTACCTTTCCCGGTTCCGGGGCCAACGTCCTGACTTTC. The encoded protein is CASTFPGSGANVLTF. This chain joins TRBV19 and TRBJ2-6, with D hard to call. Deletions cut 7 bases from V and 4 bases from J, with 14 bases between. Germline V gives CDR1 LNHDA, CDR2 SQIVND (reference sequence). The CDR3 totals 15 residues.

The V gene is TRBV7-9, the J gene TRBJ2-7; D possibly corresponds to TRBD1 (8 bases). V lost 4 bases, J lost 3 bases, and 13 bases lay in between. Germline values: CDR1 SEHNR, CDR2 FQNEAQ (reference sequence). CDR3 length equals 14 residues. The CDR3 is CASSSQGGNYEQYF. As DNA, the CDR3 is TGTGCCAGCAGCTCACAGGGGGGGAACTACGAGCAGTACTTC.

The chain joins TRBV2 to TRBJ2-7; no reliable D call. Looked up from germline, CDR1 is SNHLY and CDR2 is FYNNEI. The CDR3 extends over 14 amino acids. With 6 bases removed from V and 5 bases from J, the gap between germline ends came to 17 bases. The CDR3 nucleotides read TGTGCCAGCAGGACTCTAGGTGGATTGGACGAGCAGTACTTC. Translating gives CASRTLGGLDEQYF. The full variable domain, in which reference TRBV2 and TRBJ2-7 provide the parts outside the CDR3, is EPEVTQTPSHQVTQMGQEVILRCVPISNHLYFYWYRQILGQKVEFLVSFYNNEISEKSEIFDDQFSVERPDGSNFTLKIRSTKLEDSAMYFCASRTLGGLDEQYFGPGTRLTVT.

This clone was seen just once. The rearrangement joins TRBV6-5 to TRBJ1-1, with D possibly being TRBD1 (5 bases). V was shortened by 5 bases and J by 3 bases, with 10 bases between the two germline ends. The germline V gene encodes CDR1 MNHEY and CDR2 SVGAGI. The CDR3 loop spans 13 amino acids. CDR3 residues: CASSRRGDTEAFF. CDR3 in DNA: TGTGCCAGCAGTCGTCGGGGGGACACTGAAGCTTTCTTT.

V and J are TRBV27 and TRBJ2-7; D uncertain. Trimming pared 2 bases from V and 3 bases from J, leaving 8 bases between. The CDR3 length is 13 residues. Germline CDR1 reads MNHEY; CDR2 reads SMNVEV (reference sequence). The CDR3 nucleotides are TGTGCCAGCAGTTTAAGAACAGACTACGAGCAGTACTTC. Its protein product is CASSLRTDYEQYF.

The chain joins TRBV2 to TRBJ2-1; the D is unclear. Trimming left V 5 bases short and J 13 bases short, with 12 bases between. The length of the CDR3 is 11 residues. Per germline, CDR1 SNHLY and CDR2 FYNNEI. Here the CDR3 reads CASSRTLAQFF. CDR3 nucleotide sequence: TGTGCCAGCAGTAGAACCTTGGCCCAGTTCTTC.